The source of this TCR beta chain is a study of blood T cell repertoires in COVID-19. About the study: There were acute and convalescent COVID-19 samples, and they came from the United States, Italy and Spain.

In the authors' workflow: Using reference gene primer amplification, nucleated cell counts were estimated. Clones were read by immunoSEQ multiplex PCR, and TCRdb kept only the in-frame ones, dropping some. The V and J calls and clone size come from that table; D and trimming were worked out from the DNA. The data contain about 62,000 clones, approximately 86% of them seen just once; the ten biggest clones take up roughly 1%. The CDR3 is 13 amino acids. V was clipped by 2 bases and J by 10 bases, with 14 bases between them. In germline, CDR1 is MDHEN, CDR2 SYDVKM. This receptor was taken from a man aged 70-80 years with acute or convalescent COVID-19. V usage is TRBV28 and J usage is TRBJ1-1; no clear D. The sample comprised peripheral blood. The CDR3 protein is CASSLISRPRAFF. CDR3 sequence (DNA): TGTGCCAGCAGTTTAATATCCAGGCCAAGAGCTTTCTTT.